The 22 T cell receptor beta chains below come from one sample, sequenced in a study of technical replicates of blood from several donors. Sequencing used immunoSEQ multiplex PCR; TCRdb keeps in-frame clones, though not all of them. The data show about 89,000 clones, 94% seen once. Sequenced material: T cells isolated from PBMCs. Receptor source: a human donor in good health.

The genes are TRBV28 and TRBJ2-3; TRBD2 agrees at 11 bases. Unmatched junction bases numbered 15, after V lost 5 bases and J lost 2 bases. Germline CDR1 reads MDHEN; CDR2 reads SYDVKM. There are 19 residues in the CDR3. The CDR3 region is CASSKKKIAGGPYTDTQYF. Written as DNA, the CDR3 is TGTGCCAGCAGTAAGAAGAAGATAGCGGGAGGGCCCTACACAGATACGCAGTATTTT. Full variable domain (remainder filled in from reference TRBV28 and TRBJ2-3): DVKVTQSSRYLVKRTGEKVFLECVQDMDHENMFWYRQDPGLGLRLIYFSYDVKMKEKGDIPEGYSVSREKKERFSLILESASTNQTSMYLCASSKKKIAGGPYTDTQYFGPGTRLTVL.

The chain links TRBV6-5 to TRBJ2-7, with a tentative D call TRBD1 (6 bases). From germline, CDR1 is MNHEY and CDR2 SVGAGI. V was trimmed by 7 bases and J by 0 bases, leaving 10 bases between them. The CDR3 contains 13 residues. CDR3 in amino acids: CASTEGGSYEQYF. In DNA form, the CDR3 reads TGTGCCAGCACAGAAGGGGGCTCCTACGAGCAGTACTTC.

V gene TRBV5-4 combines with J gene TRBJ2-5; 11 positions match TRBD1. The CDR3 contains 17 residues. J was trimmed by 4 bases and V by 3 bases; bases with no gene match: 11. The germline CDR1 and CDR2 sequences are SGHNT and YYREEE (reference sequence). CDR3 sequence reads: CASSYGTGGGVAETQYF. CDR3 coding DNA: TGTGCCAGCAGCTACGGGACAGGGGGAGGTGTAGCAGAGACCCAGTACTTC.

The chain has TRBV28 and TRBJ2-5, with 10 bases matching TRBD2. Germline values: CDR1 MDHEN, CDR2 SYDVKM. With V trimmed by 4 bases and J by 5 bases, 7 bases remained unmatched. This CDR3 has 15 residues. CDR3 residues: CASSSASGRRETQYF. The CDR3 DNA is TGTGCCAGCAGTTCCGCTAGCGGGAGAAGGGAGACCCAGTACTTC.

This rearrangement joins TRBV12-5 to TRBJ2-2, with TRBD1 matching over 7 bases. This CDR3 has 14 amino acids. The V and J ends lost 5 bases and 7 bases, in that order; junction bases with no gene match: 7. Germline V gene lookup returns CDR1 LGHNT and CDR2 FRNRAP. DNA for the CDR3: TGTGCTAGTGGTCGACAGGGTTCGGGCGGGGAGCTGTTTTTT. Its translation: CASGRQGSGGELFF.

This chain joins TRBV5-1 and TRBJ1-3, with unresolved D. Looked up from germline, CDR1 is SGHRS and CDR2 is YFSETQ. The V gene lost 4 bases and the J gene lost 4 bases, with 12 bases spanning the gap. This CDR3 has 14 residues. The CDR3 spells CASSAGGIGNTIYF. CDR3 sequence (DNA): TGCGCCAGCAGCGCGGGAGGAATAGGAAACACCATATATTTT.

This chain joins TRBV7-9 and TRBJ2-1; 7 bases agree with TRBD1. The length of the CDR3 is 16 residues. The germline CDR1 and CDR2 sequences are SEHNR and FQNEAQ (reference sequence). J was trimmed by 4 bases and V by 3 bases; bases with no gene match: 9. CDR3 nucleotides: TGTGCCAGCAGCTTTACCGGGACAGAAGCGTACAATGAGCAGTTCTTC. Translation: CASSFTGTEAYNEQFF.

The chain links TRBV21-1 to TRBJ2-1; the tabulated D call, TRBD2, remains unverified against the DNA. TRBV21-1 is listed as a pseudogene. This CDR3 has 18 amino acids. The CDR3: CASSKGWLSLGRRNEQFF. For the CDR3, the DNA is TGTGCCAGCAGCAAAGGGTGGTTAAGTCTAGGCCGTAGAAATGAGCAGTTCTTC.

The rearrangement links TRBV6-1 to TRBJ1-4, with D possibly matching TRBD1 (5 bases). Germline CDR1 and CDR2: MNHNS and SASEGT. Trimming left V 7 bases short and J 5 bases short, with 17 bases between. This CDR3 spans 15 amino acids. The CDR3 coding sequence is TGTGCCAGCAATCGCCGACAGAGAGAAAATGAAAAACTGTTTTTT. Translating it yields CASNRRQRENEKLFF.

The chain carries TRBV13 and TRBJ2-7; 11 nucleotides agree with TRBD1. V gave up 6 bases and J gave up 4 bases; unmatched junction bases: 5. CDR1 and CDR2 (germline): PRHDT, FYEKMQ (reference sequence). The CDR3 consists of 14 residues. Here the CDR3 DNA reads TGTGCCAGCAGGAGGACAGGGGGCGGGTACGAGCAGTACTTC. Translation: CASRRTGGGYEQYF.

The chain is built from TRBV19 and TRBJ1-5; 7 bases are a match to TRBD1. Germline V gene data show CDR1 as LNHDA and CDR2 as SQIVND (reference sequence). The trim removed 5 bases at V and 4 bases at J, leaving 8 bases unmatched. The CDR3 runs to 15 residues. The DNA of the CDR3 is TGTGCCAGTAGTGGATGGACAGGAATAAATCAGCCCCAGCATTTT. This gives the protein CASSGWTGINQPQHF.

The rearrangement joins TRBV7-2 to TRBJ1-2, with 9 bases identical to TRBD1. With V trimmed by 5 bases and J by 6 bases, 4 bases remained unmatched. This CDR3 has 13 amino acids. CDR1 and CDR2 from the germline V gene are SGHTA and FQGNSA. CDR3 sequence (DNA): TGTGCCAGCAGCACTGGGACAGGGAATGGCTACACCTTC. Its protein is CASSTGTGNGYTF.

The V and J genes are TRBV20-1 and TRBJ1-2, with no clear D. With 7 bases removed from V and 0 bases from J, the gap between germline ends came to 6 bases. The CDR3 totals 11 residues. Germline V gene sequence: CDR1 DFQATT, CDR2 SNEGSKA (reference sequence). This CDR3 is CSVAANYGYTF. The CDR3 DNA reads as TGCAGTGTGGCAGCTAACTATGGCTACACCTTC.

This clone was counted a single time. V is TRBV19 and J is TRBJ2-2, with D maybe TRBD1 (6 bases). The V gene lost 3 bases and the J gene lost 0 bases, with 11 bases spanning the gap. CDR1 and CDR2 (germline): LNHDA, SQIVND (reference sequence). The CDR3 has 16 residues. The CDR3 protein is CASSIPGQPNTGELFF. Here the CDR3 DNA reads TGTGCCAGTAGTATCCCGGGACAACCGAACACCGGGGAGCTGTTTTTT.

J is TRBJ2-7 and V is TRBV28, with D hard to call. With 6 bases removed from V and 0 bases from J, the gap between germline ends came to 6 bases. The CDR3 runs 12 residues. CDR1 MDHEN and CDR2 SYDVKM come from the germline V gene. The CDR3 nucleotides are TGTGCCAGCAGCCCGAGCTCCTACGAGCAGTACTTC. It yields the protein CASSPSSYEQYF.

The chain combines TRBV4-1 with TRBJ1-4, with TRBD1 matching over 9 bases. The V segment lost 0 bases and the J segment 5 bases; nucleotides outside the gene matches: 4. CDR3 length equals 16 residues. Germline values: CDR1 MGHRA, CDR2 YSYEKL. The CDR3 region has the DNA TGCGCCAGCAGCCAAGACGGGACAGGGCGAAATGAAAAACTGTTTTTT. Translation gives CASSQDGTGRNEKLFF.

The chain has TRBV28 and TRBJ2-7; 9 bases fit TRBD1. This CDR3 is built from 12 residues. V lost 8 bases to trimming and J lost 7 bases; unmatched junction nucleotides: 6. The V gene's germline CDR1 is MDHEN and CDR2 SYDVKM. For the CDR3, the DNA is TGTGCCAGCCGGACAGGGGTGCGGGAGCAGTACTTC. This encodes CASRTGVREQYF. Variable domain in full (rest from reference TRBV28 and TRBJ2-7): DVKVTQSSRYLVKRTGEKVFLECVQDMDHENMFWYRQDPGLGLRLIYFSYDVKMKEKGDIPEGYSVSREKKERFSLILESASTNQTSMYLCASRTGVREQYFGPGTRLTVT.

The V call is TRBV11-3, the J call TRBJ1-4, with 8 positions matching TRBD1. Per germline, CDR1 SGHNT and CDR2 YENEEA. The CDR3 length is 15 residues. The ends lost 5 bases at V and 7 bases at J; junction bases unmatched: 9. The CDR3 DNA reads TGTGCCAGCAGCCCGGAGACAGGGGTCTTTGAAAAACTGTTTTTT. Its protein is CASSPETGVFEKLFF.

The CDR3 spells CATRRTFSYNSPLHF. DNA for the CDR3: TGTGCCACCAGGCGCACCTTCTCCTATAATTCACCCCTCCACTTT. The chain has TRBV28 and TRBJ1-6; D remains unclear. Germline lookup yields CDR1 MDHEN and CDR2 SYDVKM. Deletions cut 10 bases from V and 0 bases from J, with 13 bases between. The CDR3 covers 15 residues.

This sequence joins TRBV7-9 and TRBJ2-7, with 8 bases that match TRBD1. V lost 5 bases, J lost 3 bases, and 12 bases stayed unmatched. Germline V gene data show CDR1 as SEHNR and CDR2 as FQNEAQ (reference sequence). This CDR3 contains 16 residues. The CDR3 sequence: CASSTDHRGKNYEQYF. The CDR3 DNA reads TGTGCCAGCAGCACCGACCACAGGGGGAAAAACTACGAGCAGTACTTC.

J is TRBJ1-4 and V is TRBV7-9; the D is unclear. Trimming took off 1 base at V and 3 bases at J, with 9 bases between the two ends. This CDR3 comprises 15 residues. Germline CDR1 reads SEHNR; CDR2 reads FQNEAQ (reference sequence). CDR3 protein: CASSLGAASNEKLFF. For the CDR3, the DNA is TGTGCCAGCAGCTTAGGGGCCGCGTCTAATGAAAAACTGTTTTTT.

This chain connects TRBV11-2 to TRBJ1-2; 9 bases agree with TRBD1. Germline V gives CDR1 SGHAT, CDR2 FQNNGV. The V and J ends lost 6 bases and 0 bases, in that order; junction bases with no gene match: 11. The CDR3 extends over 17 amino acids. The CDR3 reads CASSHPRDRAPNYGYTF. The CDR3 DNA follows: TGTGCCAGCAGTCATCCCCGGGACAGGGCCCCTAACTATGGCTACACCTTC.